This TCR beta chain was retrieved from a study of shared clonotypes between healthy human individuals. The study drew all its donors from Caucasian adults living in Nashville, Tennessee. Sequenced by immunoSEQ multiplex PCR; TCRdb stores in-frame clones only, minus some. The sample holds approximately 2,300,000 clones, 85% to 95% seen once. The CDR3 has 14 residues. CDR1 and CDR2 (germline): MDHEN, SYDVKM. V lost 3 bases to trimming and J lost 1 base, with 7 bases between them. The sequencing sample was made of naive CD4+ T cells from PBMCs. The subset here: CD45RA+ positively selected. The sequence was collected from a man between 18 and 29 years old in good health. Some clones in this sample may be carry-over from other donors' samples. The genes are TRBV28 and TRBJ2-1; tentative D call: TRBD2 (5 bases). This CDR3 is CASSFGRSYNEQFF. The CDR3, as DNA: TGTGCCAGCAGTTTTGGGAGATCCTACAATGAGCAGTTCTTC.